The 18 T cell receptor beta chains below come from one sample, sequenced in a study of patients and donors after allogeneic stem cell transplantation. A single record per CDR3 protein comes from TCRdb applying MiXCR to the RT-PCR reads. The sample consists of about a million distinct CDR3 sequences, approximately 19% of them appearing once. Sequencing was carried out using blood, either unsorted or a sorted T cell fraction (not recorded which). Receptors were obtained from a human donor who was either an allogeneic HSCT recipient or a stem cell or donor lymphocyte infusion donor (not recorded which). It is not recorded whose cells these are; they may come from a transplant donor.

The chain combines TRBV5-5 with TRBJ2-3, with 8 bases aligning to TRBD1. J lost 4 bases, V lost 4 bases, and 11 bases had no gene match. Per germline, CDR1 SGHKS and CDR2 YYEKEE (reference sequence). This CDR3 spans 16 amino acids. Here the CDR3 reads CASSPHGAGGSDTQYF. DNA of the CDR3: TGTGCCAGCAGCCCTCACGGGGCAGGGGGCTCAGATACGCAGTATTTT.

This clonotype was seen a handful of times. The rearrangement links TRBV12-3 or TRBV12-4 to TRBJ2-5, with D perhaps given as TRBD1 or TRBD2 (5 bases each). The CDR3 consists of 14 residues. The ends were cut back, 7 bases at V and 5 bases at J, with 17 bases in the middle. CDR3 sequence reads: CASTTWGTYETQYF. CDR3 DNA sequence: TGTGCCAGCACTACCTGGGGGACCTACGAGACCCAGTACTTC.

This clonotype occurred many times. The CDR3 protein is CASSPDFQRGYTF. CDR3 sequence (DNA): TGTGCCAGCAGTCCGGACTTTCAGCGGGGCTACACCTTC. The chain has TRBV12-3 or TRBV12-4 and TRBJ1-2, with unresolved D. Deletions cut 5 bases from V and 8 bases from J, with 15 bases between. The CDR3 contains 13 residues.

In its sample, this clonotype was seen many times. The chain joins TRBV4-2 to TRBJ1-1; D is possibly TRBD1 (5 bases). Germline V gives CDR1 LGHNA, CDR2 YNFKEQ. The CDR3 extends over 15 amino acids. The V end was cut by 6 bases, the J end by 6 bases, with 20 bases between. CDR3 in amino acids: CASRGGAGGSAEAFF. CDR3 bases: TGTGCCAGCAGAGGAGGGGCGGGCGGGAGTGCTGAAGCTTTCTTT.

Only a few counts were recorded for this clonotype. CDR3: CSGVPPGQRYGYTF. CDR3 DNA: TGCAGTGGCGTCCCCCCCGGACAACGCTATGGCTACACCTTC. This chain links TRBV20-1 with TRBJ1-2, with a weak D call TRBD1 (5 bases). The V gene lost 7 bases and the J gene lost 4 bases, with 19 bases spanning the gap. This CDR3 spans 14 amino acids. CDR1 and CDR2 from the germline V gene are DFQATT and SNEGSKA (reference sequence).

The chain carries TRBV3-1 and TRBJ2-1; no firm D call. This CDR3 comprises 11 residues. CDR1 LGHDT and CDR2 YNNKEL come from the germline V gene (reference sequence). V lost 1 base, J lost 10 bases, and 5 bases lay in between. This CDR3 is CASSQVPEQFF. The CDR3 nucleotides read TGTGCCAGCAGCCAAGTCCCGGAGCAGTTCTTC.

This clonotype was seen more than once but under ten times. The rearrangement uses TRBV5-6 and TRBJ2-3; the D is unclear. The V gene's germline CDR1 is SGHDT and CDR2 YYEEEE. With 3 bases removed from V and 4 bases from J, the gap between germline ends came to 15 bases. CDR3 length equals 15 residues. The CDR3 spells CASSWLDVYADTQYF. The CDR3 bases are TGTGCCAGCAGCTGGTTGGACGTATATGCAGATACGCAGTATTTT.

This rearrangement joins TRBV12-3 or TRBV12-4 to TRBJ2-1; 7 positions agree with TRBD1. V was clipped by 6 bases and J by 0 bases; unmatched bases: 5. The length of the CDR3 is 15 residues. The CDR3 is CASSLQGISYNEQFF. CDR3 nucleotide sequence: TGTGCCAGCAGCCTACAGGGGATCTCCTACAATGAGCAGTTCTTC.

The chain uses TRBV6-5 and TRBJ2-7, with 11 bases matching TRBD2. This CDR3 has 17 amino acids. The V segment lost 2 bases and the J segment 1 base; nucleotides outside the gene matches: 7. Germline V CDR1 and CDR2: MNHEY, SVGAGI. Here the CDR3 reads CASSYTPGLAVSYEQYF. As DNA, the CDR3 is TGTGCCAGCAGTTACACACCGGGACTAGCGGTTTCCTACGAGCAGTACTTC.

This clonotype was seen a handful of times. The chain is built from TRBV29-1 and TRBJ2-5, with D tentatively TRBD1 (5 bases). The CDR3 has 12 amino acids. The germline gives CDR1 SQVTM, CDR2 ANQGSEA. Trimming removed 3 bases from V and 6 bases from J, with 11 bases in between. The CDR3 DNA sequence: TGCAGCGTTGACGACAGCCCACAGACCCAGTACTTC. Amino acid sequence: CSVDDSPQTQYF.

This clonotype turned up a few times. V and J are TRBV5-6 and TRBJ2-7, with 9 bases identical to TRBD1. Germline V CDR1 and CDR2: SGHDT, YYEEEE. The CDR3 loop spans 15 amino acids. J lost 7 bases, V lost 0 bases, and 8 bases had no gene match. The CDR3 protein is CASSLAGTGKMEQYF. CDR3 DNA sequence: TGTGCCAGCAGCTTGGCGGGGACAGGGAAAATGGAGCAGTACTTC.

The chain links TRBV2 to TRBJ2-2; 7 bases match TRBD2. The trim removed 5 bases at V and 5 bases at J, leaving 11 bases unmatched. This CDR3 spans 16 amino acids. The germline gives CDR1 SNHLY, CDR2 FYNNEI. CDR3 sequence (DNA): TGTGCCAGCAGTCCCCAGGGCGGGAGATTGACCGGGGAGCTGTTTTTT. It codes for CASSPQGGRLTGELFF.

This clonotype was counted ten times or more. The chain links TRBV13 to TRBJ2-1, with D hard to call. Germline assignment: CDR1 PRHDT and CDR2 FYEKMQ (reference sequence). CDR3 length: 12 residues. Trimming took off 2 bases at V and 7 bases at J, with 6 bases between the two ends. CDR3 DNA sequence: TGTGCCAGCAGCTTATCTCTGAATGAGCAGTTCTTC. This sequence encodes CASSLSLNEQFF.

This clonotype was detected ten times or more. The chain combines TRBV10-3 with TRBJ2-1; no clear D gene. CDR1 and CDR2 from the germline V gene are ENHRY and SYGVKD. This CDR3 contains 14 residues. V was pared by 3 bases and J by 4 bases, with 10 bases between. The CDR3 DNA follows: TGTGCCATCAGTGAAGGTACGGTTTACAATGAGCAGTTCTTC. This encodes CAISEGTVYNEQFF.

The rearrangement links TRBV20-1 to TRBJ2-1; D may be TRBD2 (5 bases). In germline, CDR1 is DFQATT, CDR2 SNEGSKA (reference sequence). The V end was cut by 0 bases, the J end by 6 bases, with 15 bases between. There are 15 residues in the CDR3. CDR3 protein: CSARDSGRVSNEQFF. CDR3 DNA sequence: TGCAGTGCTAGAGATTCGGGAAGAGTATCCAATGAGCAGTTCTTC.

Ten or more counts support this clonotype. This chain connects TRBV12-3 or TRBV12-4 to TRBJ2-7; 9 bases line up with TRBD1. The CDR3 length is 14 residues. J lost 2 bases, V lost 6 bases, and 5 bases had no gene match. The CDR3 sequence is CASSPRDRAYEQYF. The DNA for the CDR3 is TGTGCCAGCAGCCCCCGGGACAGGGCCTACGAGCAGTACTTC.

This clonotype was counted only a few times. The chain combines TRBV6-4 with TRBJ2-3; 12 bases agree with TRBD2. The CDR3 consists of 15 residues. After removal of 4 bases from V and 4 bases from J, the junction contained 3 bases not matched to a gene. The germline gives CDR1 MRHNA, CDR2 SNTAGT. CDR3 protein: CASSGLAGAPDTQYF. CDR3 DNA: TGTGCCAGCAGTGGACTAGCGGGAGCACCAGATACGCAGTATTTT.

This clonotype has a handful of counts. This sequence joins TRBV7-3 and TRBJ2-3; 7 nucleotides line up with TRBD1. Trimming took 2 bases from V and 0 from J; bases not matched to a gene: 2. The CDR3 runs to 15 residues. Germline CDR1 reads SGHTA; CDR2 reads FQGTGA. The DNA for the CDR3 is TGTGCCAGCAGCTTACAGGGGGAAAGCACAGATACGCAGTATTTT. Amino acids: CASSLQGESTDTQYF. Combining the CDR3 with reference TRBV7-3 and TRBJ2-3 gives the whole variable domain GAGVSQTPSNKVTEKGKYVELRCDPISGHTALYWYRQSLGQGPEFLIYFQGTGAADDSGLPNDRFFAVRPEGSVSTLKIQRTERGDSAVYLCASSLQGESTDTQYFGPGTRLTVL.